This T cell receptor beta chain stems from a study of OX40 agonist ivuxolimab in advanced cancers. Looking at the study overall: Those treated in dose escalation had hepatocellular carcinoma, melanoma, renal cell cancer or head and neck cancer.

CDR1 SGHAT and CDR2 FQNNGV come from the germline V gene. The CDR3 is made up of 15 amino acids. Losses at the gene ends were 4 bases for V and 9 bases for J; bases not matched to a gene: 6. General observations from the study: Mean expanded clone counts were higher in CD8+ than CD4+ T cells.

About this clone itself: The antigen remains undetermined.

Here immunoSEQ multiplex PCR was the method, and the copy in TCRdb shows in-frame clones only, minus some. This sample has over 40,000 clones; 88% occur once, and the top ten carry 3% to 4.5%. This receptor was taken from an adult with an advanced solid tumor such as melanoma, head and neck, liver or kidney cancer. Sequenced material: CD4+ or CD8+ T cells sorted from blood, taken in a trial of the OX40 agonist ivuxolimab. This chain uses TRBV11-2 with TRBJ2-1; TRBD2 matches 13 bases. The CDR3 bases are TGTGCCAGCAGCTACGGACTAGCGGGAGTGGGTGAGCAGTTCTTC. It yields the protein CASSYGLAGVGEQFF.